This paragraph covers one TCR beta chain sequence. As yet, its antigen is unknown. The data derive from a study of T cell responses to AZD1222 COVID-19 vaccine. Study-level points and caveats: Repertoire sampling was restricted to post-peak T cell response timepoints.

Pooling was applied to second doses at about 4 or about 12 weeks. Per the germline V gene, CDR1 is LGHNA and CDR2 is YSLEER. J lost 1 base, V lost 4 bases, and 3 bases had no gene match. This CDR3 contains 15 residues. Repertoires were generated with immunoSEQ multiplex PCR, while TCRdb's copy carries only in-frame clones and drops some. The table has around 160,000 clones, 90% to 95% seen once; the top ten hold 1.3%. This receptor was taken from an adult who received the AZD1222 COVID-19 vaccine. The chain combines TRBV4-3 with TRBJ1-5; 8 nucleotides align to TRBD1. This specimen was peripheral blood, taken 28 days after the second AZD1222 dose. CDR3 DNA: TGCGCCAGCAGCCCCGACAGGGGAAGCAATCAGCCCCAGCATTTT. This sequence encodes CASSPDRGSNQPQHF.